The sequence of this TCR beta chain was determined in a study of OX40 agonist ivuxolimab in advanced cancers. Overall study: Dose-escalation patients' cancers were hepatocellular carcinoma, melanoma, renal cell or head and neck cancer. Prior checkpoint blockade (anti-PD-1, anti-PD-L1 or anti-CTLA-4) was permitted; 35% to 50% had it.

Germline lookup yields CDR1 MNHNS and CDR2 SASEGT. The V end lost 0 bases, the J end lost 1 base, and 9 bases lay between the germline ends. The CDR3 length is 15 residues. Study conclusions and caveats: The study observed clonal expansion of CD4+ and CD8+ blood T cells by week 6 at 0.1 to 3.0 mg/kg.

As to this clone: Its antigen remains unidentified.

Sequenced by immunoSEQ multiplex PCR; TCRdb stores in-frame clones only, minus some. The sample has roughly 43,000 clones, just over 85% seen once. Systemic immunosuppression or autoimmune disease history was grounds to exclude patients. This receptor was obtained from an adult with an advanced solid tumor such as melanoma, head and neck, liver or kidney cancer. Sequencing was performed on CD4+ or CD8+ T cells sorted from blood, taken in a trial of the OX40 agonist ivuxolimab. The chain links TRBV6-1 to TRBJ1-1; D is ambiguous. CDR3 residues: CASSEAGFGNTEAFF. DNA of the CDR3: TGTGCCAGCAGTGAAGCGGGCTTCGGGAACACTGAAGCTTTCTTT.